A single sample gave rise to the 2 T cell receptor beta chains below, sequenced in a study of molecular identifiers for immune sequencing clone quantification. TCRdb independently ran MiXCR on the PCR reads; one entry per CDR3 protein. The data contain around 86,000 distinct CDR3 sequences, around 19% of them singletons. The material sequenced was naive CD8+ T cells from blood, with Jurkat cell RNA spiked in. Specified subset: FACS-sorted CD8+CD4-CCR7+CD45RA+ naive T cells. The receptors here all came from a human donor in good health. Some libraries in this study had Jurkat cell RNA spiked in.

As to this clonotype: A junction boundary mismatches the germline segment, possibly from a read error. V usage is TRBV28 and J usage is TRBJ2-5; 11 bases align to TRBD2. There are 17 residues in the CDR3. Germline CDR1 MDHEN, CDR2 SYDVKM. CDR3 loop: CACSPELAGGVEETQYF. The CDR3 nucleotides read TGTGCCTGCAGCCCCGAGTTAGCGGGAGGGGTAGAAGAGACCCAGTACTTC.

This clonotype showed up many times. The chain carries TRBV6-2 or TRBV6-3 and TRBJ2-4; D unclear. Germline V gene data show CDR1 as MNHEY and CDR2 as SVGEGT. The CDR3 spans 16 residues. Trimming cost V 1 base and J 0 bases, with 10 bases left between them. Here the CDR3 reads CASSYYRGLAKNIQYF. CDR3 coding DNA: TGTGCCAGCAGTTACTACAGAGGTTTAGCCAAAAACATTCAGTACTTC.